This passage covers 30 T cell receptor beta chains from one sample sequenced in a study of regulatory T cells in long-lasting Graves disease (dated by TCRdb to the early 2020s). The intended sense of this specimen's time point label: persistent/refractory GD, antithyroid drugs over 5 years with positive TRAb. RNA was extracted from PBMCs in TRIzol for both TCR sequencing and RNA sequencing. Library method: multiplex PCR. For sequencing, an Illumina HiSeq 4000 was employed. iRepertoire HTBI primers and Arm-PCR amplification of CDR3 regions were used to construct TCR beta libraries. TCRdb cleaned the public reads at Q25 with fastp, built clones with MiXCR and kept in-frame beta chains. Under each unique CDR3 protein, matching rows form one entry showing the most common genes and DNA. The table for this sample lists approximately 400,000 distinct CDR3 sequences; around 20% of them were counted only once. The ten biggest clones cover 26% of the sample.

This specimen was peripheral blood mononuclear cells (PBMCs), taken when the disease was refractory, from a patient treated with antithyroid drugs. The origin of the receptors is a female donor with Graves disease.

This clonotype was seen more than once but under ten times. The V and J genes are TRBV20-1 and TRBJ2-7; perhaps TRBD2 as D (6 bases). In germline, CDR1 is DFQATT, CDR2 SNEGSKA (reference sequence). V was cut by 7 bases and J by 4 bases, with 14 bases left in between. The CDR3 covers 12 residues. This chain's CDR3 is CSVSGGQYEQYF. CDR3 DNA sequence: TGCAGTGTTAGTGGAGGGCAATACGAGCAGTACTTC.

In this sample, this clonotype turned up a few times. J is TRBJ1-2 and V is TRBV20-1; D unclear. The ends were cut back, 0 bases at V and 7 bases at J, with 18 bases in the middle. This CDR3 comprises 15 residues. The germline V gene encodes CDR1 DFQATT and CDR2 SNEGSKA (reference sequence). The CDR3 loop is CSARDPDFNLGGYTF. The CDR3 nucleotides read TGCAGTGCTAGAGATCCGGACTTCAATCTGGGTGGCTACACCTTC.

The V call is TRBV5-1, the J call TRBJ2-2, with 7 bases matching TRBD1. The CDR3 has 14 amino acids. CDR1 is SGHRS, CDR2 YFSETQ, per germline. Losses at the gene ends were 4 bases for V and 0 bases for J; bases not matched to a gene: 0. The CDR3 nucleotides read TGCGCCAGCAGCGGACAGGCGAACACCGGGGAGCTGTTTTTT. As protein: CASSGQANTGELFF.

The rearrangement joins TRBV6-1 to TRBJ2-2; D call uncertain. Germline V gives CDR1 MNHNS, CDR2 SASEGT. The length of the CDR3 is 13 residues. Trimming cost V 4 bases and J 0 bases, with 3 bases left between them. The CDR3 coding sequence is TGTGCCAGCAGTGGGGCGAACACCGGGGAGCTGTTTTTT. This codes for CASSGANTGELFF.

The chain uses TRBV20-1 and TRBJ2-3; unclear D gene. The germline V gene encodes CDR1 DFQATT and CDR2 SNEGSKA (reference sequence). V shed 3 bases and J shed 5 bases, with 6 bases lying between them. This CDR3 is built from 11 residues. CDR3 in DNA: TGCAGTGCTAGGGGCCTAGATACGCAGTATTTT. The encoded protein is CSARGLDTQYF.

The rearrangement uses TRBV15 and TRBJ1-2; no clear D. The CDR3 totals 14 residues. Trimming left V 0 bases short and J 0 bases short, with 5 bases between. The germline V gene encodes CDR1 LNHNV and CDR2 YYDKDF (reference sequence). DNA of the CDR3: TGTGCCACCAGCAGAGACAGAACTAACTATGGCTACACCTTC. Amino acid sequence: CATSRDRTNYGYTF.

This clonotype was counted many times. The chain links TRBV29-1 to TRBJ1-4; D ambiguous. Germline lookup yields CDR1 SQVTM and CDR2 ANQGSEA. The CDR3 is 12 amino acids. CDR3 region: CSALMPNEKLFF. The CDR3 DNA reads TGCAGTGCCCTGATGCCAAATGAAAAACTGTTTTTT.

The chain recombines TRBV5-6 with TRBJ1-2; perhaps TRBD1 as D (5 bases). Trimming removed 4 bases from V and 3 bases from J, with 10 bases in between. CDR3 length equals 13 residues. CDR1 and CDR2 from the germline V gene are SGHDT and YYEEEE. The CDR3 region is CASSKGRDYGYTF. DNA of the CDR3: TGTGCCAGCAGCAAGGGGCGAGACTATGGCTACACCTTC.

The V call is TRBV6-1, the J call TRBJ2-2, with 16 bases identical to TRBD2. The CDR3 is made up of 18 amino acids. The germline V gene has CDR1 MNHNS and CDR2 SASEGT. J was trimmed by 8 bases and V by 6 bases; bases with no gene match: 12. CDR3 loop: CASRRPGTSGRASGELFF. Written as DNA, the CDR3 is TGTGCCAGCAGAAGACCCGGGACTAGCGGGAGGGCCTCTGGGGAGCTGTTTTTT.

This clonotype was picked up many times. The chain joins TRBV12-3 or TRBV12-4 to TRBJ2-7; D perhaps matches TRBD1 (6 bases). The CDR3 has 12 amino acids. Trimming took 2 bases from V and 6 from J, leaving 8 bases between them. The DNA of the CDR3 is TGTGCCAGCAGTTTACCAGGGGCCGAGCAGTACTTC. It specifies CASSLPGAEQYF.

About this clonotype itself: With a far larger clone one base away, a read error is the likely cause. This chain links TRBV7-2 with TRBJ2-5, with a possible D match to TRBD2 (6 bases). The CDR3 totals 15 residues. Germline values: CDR1 SGHTA, CDR2 FQGNSA. Trimming cost V 6 bases and J 5 bases, with 19 bases left between them. DNA of the CDR3: TGTGCCAGCAGTTACCCGTCCAGCGGAGGGGAGACCCAGTACTTC. Protein product: CASSYPSSGGETQYF.

This clonotype has more than one count but fewer than ten. This chain connects TRBV19 to TRBJ1-1, with D possibly TRBD1 on 5 matching bases. This CDR3 has 14 amino acids. V lost 4 bases to trimming and J lost 3 bases, with 12 bases between them. The V gene's germline CDR1 is LNHDA and CDR2 SQIVND (reference sequence). The DNA of the CDR3 is TGTGCCAGTAGTACTTCGGGGGGGGACACTGAAGCTTTCTTT. Protein sequence: CASSTSGGDTEAFF. Full variable domain (rest looked up from reference TRBV19 and TRBJ1-1): DGGITQSPKYLFRKEGQNVTLSCEQNLNHDAMYWYRQDPGQGLRLIYYSQIVNDFQKGDIAEGYSVSREKKESFPLTVTSAQKNPTAFYLCASSTSGGDTEAFFGQGTRLTVV.

J is TRBJ2-7 and V is TRBV7-2; 8 bases map to TRBD2. The CDR3 consists of 14 residues. CDR1 and CDR2 from the germline V gene are SGHTA and FQGNSA. Germline trimming cut 8 bases from V and 4 bases from J; bases unmatched to any gene: 10. CDR3 sequence reads: CASGLSGSFYEQYF. The CDR3 DNA is TGTGCCAGCGGTTTAAGCGGGAGCTTTTACGAGCAGTACTTC.

This clonotype was seen a single time. CDR3 residues: CASTGTSGLVGELFF. The CDR3 coding sequence is TGTGCCAGTACCGGGACTAGCGGTCTCGTCGGGGAGCTGTTTTTT. V gene TRBV9 combines with J gene TRBJ2-2; 11 bases agree with TRBD2. Germline V gene lookup returns CDR1 SGDLS and CDR2 YYNGEE. V dropped 8 bases and J dropped 7; count of bases not matched to a gene: 10. This CDR3 has 15 residues.

This clonotype was recorded many times. The chain has TRBV7-9 and TRBJ1-4; 8 bases line up with TRBD1. V was clipped by 6 bases and J by 4 bases; unmatched bases: 4. The CDR3 is 14 amino acids. Germline CDR1 is SEHNR and CDR2 is FQNEAQ (reference sequence). The CDR3 sequence: CASRSGGVNEKLFF. The CDR3 nucleotides read TGTGCCAGCAGGTCAGGGGGCGTTAATGAAAAACTGTTTTTT. Using reference TRBV7-9 and TRBJ1-4 for the parts outside the CDR3, the full variable domain is DTGVSQNPRHKITKRGQNVTFRCDPISEHNRLYWYRQTLGQGPEFLTYFQNEAQLEKSRLLSDRFSAERPKGSFSTLEIQRTEQGDSAMYLCASRSGGVNEKLFFGSGTQLSVL.

CDR3 residues: CASSKDYLYEQYF. DNA for the CDR3: TGTGCCAGCAGTAAAGACTACCTATACGAGCAGTACTTC. The chain joins TRBV7-2 to TRBJ2-7; the D gene is possibly TRBD2 (5 bases). V dropped 6 bases and J dropped 4 bases, with 13 bases sitting between them. CDR1 is SGHTA, CDR2 FQGNSA, per germline. There are 13 residues in the CDR3. The full variable domain, in which reference TRBV7-2 and TRBJ2-7 provide the parts outside the CDR3, is GAGVSQSPSNKVTEKGKDVELRCDPISGHTALYWYRQSLGQGLEFLIYFQGNSAPDKSGLPSDRFSAERTGGSVSTLTIQRTQQEDSAVYLCASSKDYLYEQYFGPGTRLTVT.

This clonotype was detected many times. V usage is TRBV6-1 and J usage is TRBJ1-6, with 8 bases matching TRBD1. The CDR3 consists of 13 residues. J gave up 7 bases and V 8 bases, and 4 bases lay outside the gene matches. Per the germline V gene, CDR1 is MNHNS and CDR2 is SASEGT. The CDR3 nucleotides are TGTGCCAGCCGGGACAGGAGGAATTCACCCCTCCACTTT. Its protein product is CASRDRRNSPLHF.

This clonotype was observed a handful of times. V and J are TRBV10-3 and TRBJ2-2; TRBD1 agrees at 7 bases. CDR1 is ENHRY and CDR2 is SYGVKD in the germline V gene. This CDR3 region has 15 residues. Losses at the gene ends were 3 bases for V and 4 bases for J; bases not matched to a gene: 5. CDR3 region: CAISDDRVFTGELFF. The CDR3 DNA is TGTGCCATCAGTGACGACAGGGTTTTCACCGGGGAGCTGTTTTTT.

On this clonotype: A read error may explain this, as a much larger clone is one base away. The chain is built from TRBV29-1 and TRBJ2-7, with D possibly TRBD1 on 6 matching bases. This CDR3 comprises 15 residues. CDR1 is SQVTM and CDR2 is ANQGSEA in the germline V gene. This chain's CDR3 is CSVRPGAITTYERYF. In nucleotides, the CDR3 is TGCAGCGTTAGGCCAGGGGCCATTACTACCTACGAGCGGTACTTC.

This rearrangement joins TRBV20-1 to TRBJ2-7; 7 bases map to TRBD2. Per the germline V gene, CDR1 is DFQATT and CDR2 is SNEGSKA (reference sequence). The CDR3 loop spans 14 amino acids. The CDR3 here is CSVGGGLAETEQYF. In DNA form, the CDR3 reads TGCAGCGTCGGTGGTGGTCTAGCGGAGACCGAGCAGTACTTC.

V is TRBV6-1 and J is TRBJ2-7; TRBD1 is a possible D gene (6 bases). The CDR3 contains 13 residues. Germline-derived CDR1 and CDR2 are MNHNS and SASEGT. The ends were cut back, 5 bases at V and 7 bases at J, with 15 bases in the middle. The CDR3 DNA sequence: TGTGCCAGCAGTCTGCAGGGACAACTTGAGCAGTACTTC. Amino acids: CASSLQGQLEQYF.

The V and J genes are TRBV18 and TRBJ1-1; D remains unclear. Germline V lookup: CDR1 KGHSH, CDR2 LQKENI. V was cut by 6 bases and J by 7 bases, with 15 bases left in between. The CDR3 runs 13 residues. The CDR3 spells CASSPTEYFEAFF. The CDR3 nucleotides read TGTGCCAGCTCCCCTACAGAATATTTTGAAGCTTTCTTT.

This clonotype has ten or more counts. The chain links TRBV12-3 or TRBV12-4 to TRBJ1-2; D possibly corresponds to TRBD1 (6 bases). Trimming cost V 0 bases and J 4 bases, with 12 bases left between them. The CDR3 totals 15 residues. The CDR3 DNA follows: TGTGCCAGCAGTTTAGCGGGCAGGGGAGGCTATGGCTACACCTTC. It encodes CASSLAGRGGYGYTF.

This clonotype was seen only a few times. V and J are TRBV7-2 and TRBJ1-2; D may be TRBD1 (5 bases). The germline CDR1 and CDR2 sequences are SGHTA and FQGNSA. V shed 1 base and J shed 3 bases, with 12 bases lying between them. The CDR3 spans 15 residues. The CDR3 region is CASSLVPRGDYGYTF. CDR3 DNA sequence: TGTGCCAGCAGCTTAGTGCCAAGGGGTGACTATGGCTACACCTTC.

This clonotype was counted many times. This chain joins TRBV24-1 and TRBJ1-5; D not certain. The ends were cut back, 11 bases at V and 4 bases at J, with 14 bases in the middle. Germline CDR1 KGHDR, CDR2 SFDVKD. The CDR3 extends over 13 amino acids. The CDR3 coding sequence is TGTGCCATCGCGGACGGGATGAATCAGCCCCAGCATTTT. It codes for CAIADGMNQPQHF.

This clonotype was seen only a few times. The chain uses TRBV30 and TRBJ2-7; maybe TRBD1 (6 bases). This CDR3 has 15 residues. V dropped 3 bases and J dropped 5 bases, with 20 bases sitting between them. CDR1 is GTSNPN, CDR2 SVGIG, per germline (reference sequence). This CDR3 reads CAWRNRTASPHEQYF. CDR3 sequence (DNA): TGTGCCTGGAGGAATCGGACAGCCTCCCCCCACGAGCAGTACTTC. Looking up the rest from reference TRBV30 and TRBJ2-7 gives the full variable domain: SQTIHQWPATLVQPVGSPLSLECTVEGTSNPNLYWYRQAAGRGLQLLFYSVGIGQISSEVPQNLSASRPQDRQFILSSKKLLLSDSGFYLCAWRNRTASPHEQYFGPGTRLTVT.

Notes on this clonotype: A far larger clone differs by one base, so this is likely a read error. The V gene is TRBV7-2, the J gene TRBJ1-1, with D hard to call. The CDR3 spans 13 residues. The V gene lost 0 bases and the J gene lost 3 bases, with 5 bases spanning the gap. Germline CDR1 is SGHTA and CDR2 is FQGNSA. The CDR3 reads CASSLARHTEAFF. The CDR3 DNA reads TGTGCCAGCAGCTTAGCCCGGCACACTGAAGCTTTCTTT.

The rearrangement uses TRBV5-1 and TRBJ2-7; 11 bases align to TRBD2. The V gene's germline CDR1 is SGHRS and CDR2 YFSETQ. Trimming took 4 bases from V and 7 from J; bases not matched to a gene: 10. The CDR3 has 15 amino acids. The DNA for the CDR3 is TGCGCCAGCAGCACACCCACTAGCGGGAGAGGGGAGCAGTACTTC. This codes for CASSTPTSGRGEQYF.

This clonotype was recorded a few times. This sequence joins TRBV28 and TRBJ2-3; 7 bases match TRBD1. This CDR3 contains 15 residues. Germline CDR1 and CDR2: MDHEN and SYDVKM. The J segment lost 0 bases and the V segment lost 5 bases, leaving 5 bases of the junction unmatched. The CDR3 nucleotides read TGTGCCAGCAGTAAACTACAGGGGAGCACAGATACGCAGTATTTT. Its translation is CASSKLQGSTDTQYF.

This clonotype was detected many times. This chain links TRBV29-1 with TRBJ1-4; D might be TRBD1 (5 bases). Germline V lookup: CDR1 SQVTM, CDR2 ANQGSEA. V was pared by 4 bases and J by 8 bases, with 11 bases between. The CDR3 spans 12 residues. CDR3 region: CSVGQGGEKLFF. For the CDR3, the DNA is TGCAGCGTTGGGCAGGGAGGGGAAAAACTGTTTTTT.